The 18 T cell receptor beta chains below were found in one sample sequenced in a study of tumor-infiltrating lymphocytes in glioblastoma multiforme. TCR beta libraries were built from RNA through three nested multiplex PCR rounds using modified ARM-PCR. TCRdb itself ran the multiplex PCR reads through MiXCR, one entry per CDR3 protein. The table lists more than 10,000 distinct CDR3 sequences, about three quarters of them singletons. The material sequenced was brain tumor tissue. These receptors were collected from a male donor with glioblastoma.

On this clonotype: The missing conserved phenylalanine or tryptophan at the end of this CDR3 makes a read error likely. The genes are TRBV28 and TRBJ2-5; D gene unclear. Germline assignment: CDR1 MDHEN and CDR2 SYDVKM. The CDR3 is 15 amino acids. The V and J ends lost 6 bases and 4 bases respectively, with 18 bases between them. In nucleotides, the CDR3 is TGTGCCAGCAGCCCGATAGGGTCACGCAGAGAGACCCAGTACTCC. Protein product: CASSPIGSRRETQYS.

As concerns this clonotype: Its ends do not fully match the called genes, so a read error is possible. This sequence joins TRBV5-4 and TRBJ2-1, with D perhaps TRBD1 (5 bases). The germline V gene encodes CDR1 SGHNT and CDR2 YYREEE (reference sequence). The CDR3 covers 15 residues. The CDR3 DNA reads as TGTGCCAGCAGCTTGGAGGGGATAGGCTACAATGAGCAGCTCTTC. Its protein product is CASSLEGIGYNEQLF.

This clonotype has only a few counts. One end of the junction does not line up with germline, which may come from a read error. V and J are TRBV29-1 and TRBJ2-5; D remains ambiguous. CDR1 is SQVTM and CDR2 is ANQGSEA in the germline V gene. The CDR3 has 15 amino acids. The CDR3 sequence: CSIEKHSRHQEIQYF. The CDR3 bases are TGCAGCATTGAAAAGCACAGCCGCCACCAAGAGATCCAGTACTTC.

Details on this clonotype: A much larger clone lies one base from this, so it may be a read error. The final CDR3 position lacks the conserved phenylalanine or tryptophan, pointing to a likely read error. The rearrangement joins TRBV18 to TRBJ2-7; 7 bases match TRBD1. The CDR3 covers 13 residues. Germline values: CDR1 KGHSH, CDR2 LQKENI. Trimming cost V 4 bases and J 3 bases; bases outside gene matches: 3. In DNA, the CDR3 is TGTGCCAGCTCACGGGACAGCGGCTACGAGCAGTACTAC. Its translation: CASSRDSGYEQYY.

The chain joins TRBV6-6 to TRBJ2-5, with 11 bases lining up with TRBD2. The CDR3 runs 14 residues. Unmatched junction bases numbered 3, after V lost 4 bases and J lost 5 bases. Germline lookup yields CDR1 MNHNY and CDR2 SVGAGI (reference sequence). The CDR3 coding sequence is TGTGCCAGCAGTTCACTAGCGGGAGTCGAGACCCAGTACTTC. It translates to CASSSLAGVETQYF.

With respect to this clonotype: At one of its ends the junction is not consistent with the germline gene, which may arise from a read error. The chain recombines TRBV20-1 with TRBJ2-1, with TRBD2 matching 7 bases. The CDR3 consists of 16 residues. Germline CDR1 is DFQATT and CDR2 is SNEGSKA (reference sequence). The CDR3 protein is CRASRPGLAEMNEQFF. The CDR3 coding sequence is TGCAGAGCTAGTCGACCGGGTCTAGCGGAAATGAATGAGCAGTTCTTC.

The chain carries TRBV14 and TRBJ2-5; no clear D. This CDR3 is built from 11 residues. V lost 4 bases and J 13 bases, leaving 13 bases between the germline ends. The germline V gene encodes CDR1 SGHDN and CDR2 FVKESK. The CDR3 DNA sequence: TGTGCCAGCAGCCTTCAAGAGATCCGGTACTTC. Protein: CASSLQEIRYF.

Concerning this clonotype: The germline gene is not matched at one end of the junction; a read error may be the cause. This chain uses TRBV29-1 with TRBJ2-1; 11 nucleotides align to TRBD2. The germline V gene has CDR1 SQVTM and CDR2 ANQGSEA. This CDR3 contains 15 residues. CDR3 sequence reads: CSVSTSGGSYDEQFF. CDR3 nucleotide sequence: TGCAGCGTTTCTACTAGCGGGGGCTCCTACGATGAGCAGTTCTTC.

Regarding this clonotype: Because the CDR3 is missing its conserved closing phenylalanine or tryptophan, this is likely a read error. V gene TRBV11-2 combines with J gene TRBJ2-7; a weak D match, TRBD2 (6 bases). The CDR3 contains 14 residues. Germline V gives CDR1 SGHAT, CDR2 FQNNGV. Trimming shortened V by 5 bases and J by 2 bases, and 13 bases separated the two germline ends. The CDR3 region has the DNA TGTGCCAGCAGCCCGCCGGGAGAGCCCTACGAGCAGTACTTG. Translation gives CASSPPGEPYEQYL.

About this clonotype: This is likely a read error, given that the CDR3 carries no conserved phenylalanine or tryptophan at its end. The DNA is omitted, as the CDR3 cannot be located on it reliably, and the CDR3 follows TCRdb's listing. The chain joins TRBV11-2 to TRBJ2-1. CDR1 and CDR2 (germline): SGHAT, FQNNGV. The CDR3 is made up of 17 amino acids, end residues included. The CDR3 region is CASSRTGSVGSDNERFS.

This rearrangement joins TRBV4-3 to TRBJ2-7, with 11 bases matching TRBD1. With V trimmed by 3 bases and J by 4 bases, 5 bases remained unmatched. Germline loops: CDR1 LGHNA, CDR2 YSLEER. The CDR3 has 15 amino acids. The CDR3, as DNA: TGCGCCAGCAGCCAGCGGACAGGGGGCGGTTACGAGCAGTACTTC. It encodes CASSQRTGGGYEQYF.

As for this clonotype: Likely a read error: the CDR3 ends without its conserved phenylalanine or tryptophan. The V call is TRBV11-2, the J call TRBJ1-1; D remains unclear. Germline V gene sequence: CDR1 SGHAT, CDR2 FQNNGV. CDR3 length: 13 amino acids. Deletions cut 5 bases from V and 4 bases from J, with 11 bases between. The CDR3 protein is CASSTYERTEAFP. DNA for the CDR3: TGTGCCAGCAGCACCTATGAGCGCACTGAAGCTTTCCCT.

In this sample, this clonotype is medium-sized (0.01 to 0.1%). In nucleotides, the CDR3 is TGCGCCAGCAGCCAACGGGGGAATGAAAAACTGTTTTTT. As protein: CASSQRGNEKLFF. The chain links TRBV4-1 to TRBJ1-4; D is perhaps TRBD1 (5 bases). Trimming left V 2 bases short and J 5 bases short, with 6 bases between. The CDR3 covers 13 residues. Germline V gene sequence: CDR1 MGHRA, CDR2 YSYEKL.

CDR3 sequence: CSARGGGGLYYEQYF. In DNA, the CDR3 is TGCAGTGCTAGGGGTGGGGGGGGACTCTACTACGAGCAGTACTTC. The rearrangement uses TRBV20-1 and TRBJ2-7; 7 bases agree with TRBD2. V gave up 3 bases and J gave up 3 bases; unmatched junction bases: 11. This CDR3 has 15 residues. Germline CDR1 reads DFQATT; CDR2 reads SNEGSKA (reference sequence).

A remark on this clonotype: The junction does not match germline at one end; this may be a read error. V gene TRBV29-1 combines with J gene TRBJ2-2; TRBD2 matches at 7 bases. The CDR3 is made up of 13 amino acids. Germline V CDR1 and CDR2: SQVTM, ANQGSEA. CDR3 in amino acids: CSVVAGVVEEPFF. Here the CDR3 DNA reads TGCAGCGTTGTCGCGGGAGTGGTCGAGGAGCCGTTTTTT.

Worth noting for this clonotype: One end of the junction varies from germline; a read error may be responsible. The chain couples TRBV25-1 to TRBJ2-6; D remains ambiguous. CDR3 length equals 15 residues. CDR1 is MGHDK and CDR2 is SYGVNS in the germline V gene. As DNA, the CDR3 is TGTGCCAGCAATGAAAGCCACTCTGGGGCCAACGTCCTGACTTTC. Translating it yields CASNESHSGANVLTF.

CDR3 sequence: CASAEAELLGEQFF. DNA of the CDR3: TGTGCCAGCGCGGAGGCAGAGCTCCTAGGTGAGCAGTTCTTC. The chain recombines TRBV6-6 with TRBJ2-1, with D possibly matching TRBD2 (5 bases). The germline V gene has CDR1 MNHNY and CDR2 SVGAGI (reference sequence). The V and J ends lost 8 bases and 9 bases respectively, with 20 bases between them. The CDR3 has 14 amino acids.

The V gene is TRBV20-1, the J gene TRBJ2-3; D possibly uses TRBD1 or TRBD2 (5 bases each). Germline V gene data show CDR1 as DFQATT and CDR2 as SNEGSKA (reference sequence). V lost 6 bases and J 7 bases, leaving 23 bases between the germline ends. The CDR3 is 15 amino acids. The CDR3 bases are TGCAGTGCCCTACGGATAGGGACGACCTTCAATACGCAGTATTTT. Translating gives CSALRIGTTFNTQYF.